This T cell receptor beta chain was profiled in a study of glioma-infiltrating T cells. The CDR3 spans 17 residues. The germline CDR1 and CDR2 sequences are MGHRA and YSYEKL. V gave up 1 base and J gave up 9 bases, with 25 bases separating them. Amplification of TCR alpha and beta CDR3 regions from RNA used iRepertoire nested multiplex PCR. TCRdb re-derived calls from the multiplex PCR reads in MiXCR, one entry per CDR3 protein. The table includes fewer than 200,000 distinct CDR3 sequences, 32% detected once. The clonotype originates from a human donor with low-grade glioma or glioblastoma, undergoing nonglioma brain surgery, or in good health (not recorded which). The sequencing input was glioma tissue, nonneoplastic brain tissue, or PBMCs (not recorded which). The V call is TRBV4-1, the J call TRBJ2-7; a possible D gene is TRBD1 (6 bases). DNA of the CDR3: TGCGCCAGCAGCCAAGCCCTCTGGACAGACGGCCGAATGGTGCAGTACTTC. This gives the protein CASSQALWTDGRMVQYF.